A selection of T cell receptor beta chains follows, all from one sample in a study of metastatic and nonmetastatic thyroid tumors. TCRdb re-called clones via MiXCR from the PCR reads. The table has around 53,000 clones, roughly 22% seen once. What was sequenced was blood. Receptor source: a female donor with papillary thyroid cancer or a benign thyroid nodule (not recorded which). Some clones in this sample may be carry-over from other donors' samples. Both conserved end residues are part of each CDR3. A D gene is named only where the DNA matches it firmly. The size of a clone is reported for some rows only, either as once, few or many, or as a class for expanded clones.

abundance	v_gene	d_gene	j_gene	CDR3nt	CDR3aa
many	TRBV20-1	NA	TRBJ2-7	TGCAGTGCTAGATTACTGAACTCCTACGAGCAGTACTTC	CSARLLNSYEQYF
many	TRBV11-2	TRBD1	TRBJ1-2	TGTGCCAGCAGTCAGGGACAGTCCCGAGGCTACACCTTC	CASSQGQSRGYTF
many	TRBV30	TRBD2	TRBJ2-1	TGTGCCTGGGAGATACCGGGACTAGCGGGAATTGATGAGCAGTTCTTC	CAWEIPGLAGIDEQFF
many	TRBV6-1	NA	TRBJ1-5	TGTGCCAGCAAGTCCTGGGGAGATCAGCCCCAGCATTTT	CASKSWGDQPQHF
NA	TRBV6-4	NA	TRBJ1-1	TGTGCCACCAGTGACCCGAGCAGTGCCACTGAAGATTTCTTT	CATSDPSSATEDFF
few	TRBV6-2/TRBV6-3	NA	TRBJ2-6	TGTGCCAGCAGTTACAAAGGGGTTCTCTCTGTGGCCAACGCCCTGACTTTC	CASSYKGVLSVANALTF
many	TRBV7-2	NA	TRBJ2-3	TGTGCCAGCAGCGCCTCGGATCTGGATACGCAGTATTTT	CASSASDLDTQYF
many	TRBV7-6	NA	TRBJ2-7	TGTGCCAGCAGCGACCGAGGGGGGGGAAGATACGAGCAGTACTTC	CASSDRGGGRYEQYF
many	TRBV11-2	NA	TRBJ2-1	TGTGCCAGCAGGGGTCTGAGAAGGGACGGCAATGAGCAGTTCTTC	CASRGLRRDGNEQFF
NA	TRBV11-1	NA	TRBJ2-1	TGTGCCAGCAGCTTAGGGTTAGCAGCCGACCTCTACAATGAGCAGTTCTTC	CASSLGLAADLYNEQFF
many	TRBV20-1	TRBD2	TRBJ2-5	TGCAGTGCTAGAGATCTCGGCGGGAGGCGGGAAGAGACCCAGTACTTC	CSARDLGGRREETQYF
many	TRBV9	NA	TRBJ1-2	TGTGCCAGCAGCGTAGTAGGGAACTGGAACAGCCCCTATGGCTACACCTTC	CASSVVGNWNSPYGYTF
NA	TRBV5-1	TRBD1	TRBJ2-6	TGCGCCAGCAGCTCCAGACAGGGGGCGACCTGGGCCAACGTCCTGACTTTC	CASSSRQGATWANVLTF
many	TRBV5-1	NA	TRBJ2-3	TGCGCCAGCAGCTTGGTTGGCACAGATACGCAGTATTTT	CASSLVGTDTQYF
NA	TRBV20-1	TRBD1	TRBJ2-1	TGCAGTGCTAGAAGCTACAGGGGGGTGGGCAATGAGCAGTTCTTC	CSARSYRGVGNEQFF
many	TRBV5-1	NA	TRBJ2-7	TGCGCCAGCAGCCCAAGGGACCTAGGGTTTTTGTACTTC	CASSPRDLGFLYF
many	TRBV10-1	TRBD1	TRBJ1-5	TGCGCCAGCAAGAGTACAGGGGATAATCAGCCCCAGCATTTT	CASKSTGDNQPQHF
few	TRBV24-1	TRBD1	TRBJ2-3	TGTGCCACCAGTGATTTCCCGGGACAGGGCTGGACAGATACGCAGTATTTT	CATSDFPGQGWTDTQYF
NA	TRBV9	NA	TRBJ2-1	TGTCCCAGCGTTTCCTCCTACAATGAGCAGTTCTTC	CPSVSSYNEQFF
many	TRBV12-3/TRBV12-4	NA	TRBJ2-7	TGTGCCAGCAGTTTAGGGCAGGGAGTAATCCAGCAGTACTTC	CASSLGQGVIQQYF
many	TRBV6-1	NA	TRBJ2-5	TGTGCCAGCAGTGAATTCCGGACCCCTGGGGGGACCCAGTACTTC	CASSEFRTPGGTQYF
many	TRBV9	NA	TRBJ2-1	TGTGCCAGCAGCGTAGAAGAGGGCTTCTCGGCCTACAATGAGCAGTTCTTC	CASSVEEGFSAYNEQFF
many	TRBV28	TRBD1	TRBJ2-2	TGTGCCAGCAGTTTATATGGACAGGGTCTCACCGGGGAGCTGTTTTTT	CASSLYGQGLTGELFF
many	TRBV7-9	TRBD1	TRBJ1-4	TGTGCCAGCAGCTCATCAGGGGGCTTTAATGAAAAACTGTTTTTT	CASSSSGGFNEKLFF
many	TRBV19	NA	TRBJ1-1	TGTGCCAGTAGCCGGTCAGGCGGCAGGGTCGATGGGACTGAAGCTTTCTTT	CASSRSGGRVDGTEAFF
few	TRBV9	NA	TRBJ2-4	TGTGCCAGCAGCGGAGGCCTGTTATTGGGAGCCAAAAACATTCAGTACTTC	CASSGGLLLGAKNIQYF
NA	TRBV24-1	NA	TRBJ2-1	TGTGCCACCAGTTATCGTATCGGGGACAATGAGCAGTTCTTC	CATSYRIGDNEQFF
many	TRBV7-3	TRBD1	TRBJ2-3	TGTGCCAGCAGCTTCCAGGGGGCAACAGATACGCAGTATTTT	CASSFQGATDTQYF
NA	TRBV28	NA	TRBJ2-2	TGTGCCAGCAGTTCTGGACAGCGCAGAACCGGCGAGCTGTTTTTT	CASSSGQRRTGELFF
many	TRBV5-1	NA	TRBJ1-1	TGCGCCAGCAGCGTTCGGGGAACTGAAGCTTTCTTT	CASSVRGTEAFF
NA	TRBV7-3	NA	TRBJ1-3	TGTGCCAGCAGCACCACAGGTCTCCCTGGAAACACCATATATTTT	CASSTTGLPGNTIYF
many	TRBV30	NA	TRBJ1-4	TGTGCCTGGTCAGGGCAAGTTAATGAAAAACTGTTTTTT	CAWSGQVNEKLFF
medium-sized	TRBV10-3	NA	TRBJ2-5	TGTGCCATCAGTGAGCCGACTCTCGTAGAGACCCAGTACTTC	CAISEPTLVETQYF
many	TRBV20-1	NA	TRBJ2-2	TGCAGTGCTAGTAGGCAGAACACCGGGGAGCTGTTTTTT	CSASRQNTGELFF
many	TRBV27	NA	TRBJ1-5	TGTGCCAGCAGTTTATCGGGGGTGGGGAGAACGTACGGCCAGCCCCAGCATTTT	CASSLSGVGRTYGQPQHF
many	TRBV6-1	NA	TRBJ2-4	TGTGCCAGCAGGAACGTCGGACAGCTAAACATTCAGTACTTC	CASRNVGQLNIQYF
few	TRBV3-1	NA	TRBJ2-3	TGTGCCAGCAGCCAAGATTTCGCTAGCGGCACAGATACGCAGTATTTT	CASSQDFASGTDTQYF
NA	TRBV30	TRBD1	TRBJ2-3	TGTGCCTGCTGGAGGGGACAGGGAGACACAGATACGCAGTATTTT	CACWRGQGDTDTQYF
many	TRBV28	NA	TRBJ2-1	TGTGCCAGCAAACAGGGTCCCCACAATGAGCAGTTCTTC	CASKQGPHNEQFF
many	TRBV28	NA	TRBJ2-1	TGTGCCAGCAATTCTCGGACTTACTCCTACAATGAGCAGTTCTTC	CASNSRTYSYNEQFF
many	TRBV6-1	NA	TRBJ2-7	TGTGCCAGCAGCAGGGGCGGGACACTCTACGAGCAGTACTTC	CASSRGGTLYEQYF
once	TRBV11-1	NA	TRBJ2-7	TGTGCCAGCAGCTTGACTACCCCCTCCGAGCAGTACTTC	CASSLTTPSEQYF
few	TRBV27	NA	TRBJ2-7	TGTGCCAGCAGTTCCCGGGTGGGGCTTTACGAGCAGTACTTC	CASSSRVGLYEQYF
many	TRBV3-2	NA	TRBJ2-3	TGTGCCAGCAGCCCTCTTCCGGGACAGGGGGCCGGGTCAACAGATACGCAGTATTTT	CASSPLPGQGAGSTDTQYF
NA	TRBV18	NA	TRBJ2-2	TGTGCCAGCTCACGGGATTTAAACACCGGGGAGCTGTTTTTT	CASSRDLNTGELFF
few	TRBV6-5	NA	TRBJ1-3	TGTGCCAGAAGTTACTCGACCCAACCAAACACCATATATTTT	CARSYSTQPNTIYF
many	TRBV19	TRBD1	TRBJ1-5	TGTGCCAGCAACCGGTTCGACAGGGTCAATCAGCCCCAGCATTTT	CASNRFDRVNQPQHF
many	TRBV25-1	NA	TRBJ2-7	TGTGCCAGCAGTGCCGAAACAGGGATCTACGAGCAGTACTTC	CASSAETGIYEQYF
many	TRBV6-1	NA	TRBJ2-2	TGTGCCAGCAGTCCAACCGCCGGGGAGCTGTTTTTT	CASSPTAGELFF
many	TRBV20-1	NA	TRBJ2-3	TGCAGTGCTAGAGATTCCCCAGATACGCAGTATTTT	CSARDSPDTQYF
many	TRBV7-2	NA	TRBJ2-1	TGTGCCAGCAGCTCAACGGCGGATAATGAGCAGTTCTTC	CASSSTADNEQFF